Each of the 30 T cell receptor beta chains below was sequenced from the same sample in a study of shared clonotypes between healthy human individuals. Profiling relied on immunoSEQ multiplex PCR, and the TCRdb table lists in-frame clones only, not all of them. The sample lists 190,000 or so clones; approximately 62% were seen once. Sample: memory CD4+ T cells sorted from blood. Stated subset: CD45RA-negative fraction. The origin of the receptors is a man younger than 40 in good health.

This clone has a count of ten or more. V and J are TRBV2 and TRBJ1-5; maybe TRBD1 (5 bases). CDR3 length: 13 residues. The germline V gene has CDR1 SNHLY and CDR2 FYNNEI. V lost 6 bases and J 2 bases, leaving 8 bases between the germline ends. The CDR3 DNA is TGTGCCAGCAGGGGGGACGGCAATCAGCCCCAGCATTTT. Protein product: CASRGDGNQPQHF.

The rearrangement joins TRBV28 to TRBJ1-2, with unresolved D. This CDR3 has 14 amino acids. V was pared by 6 bases and J by 5 bases, with 16 bases between. Germline CDR1 and CDR2: MDHEN and SYDVKM. CDR3 residues: CASSQDLRVYGYTF. CDR3 sequence (DNA): TGTGCCAGCAGCCAGGACCTACGGGTTTATGGCTACACCTTC.

The chain recombines TRBV6-1 with TRBJ1-1; TRBD1 is a possible D gene (5 bases). This CDR3 comprises 14 residues. V was cut by 4 bases and J by 4 bases, with 13 bases left in between. Germline CDR1 and CDR2: MNHNS and SASEGT. The DNA for the CDR3 is TGTGCCAGCAGTGTTTGGATGGGGGTCACTGAAGCTTTCTTT. Translated: CASSVWMGVTEAFF.

The chain couples TRBV6-5 to TRBJ2-6; possibly TRBD1 or TRBD2 for D (5 bases each). V was cut by 1 base and J by 2 bases, with 6 bases left in between. The CDR3 is made up of 15 amino acids. Germline V lookup: CDR1 MNHEY, CDR2 SVGAGI. In nucleotides, the CDR3 is TGTGCCAGCAGTTACTTGGGGGCTGGGGCCAACGTCCTGACTTTC. This gives the protein CASSYLGAGANVLTF.

The V and J genes are TRBV27 and TRBJ2-1, with 7 bases aligning to TRBD1. J lost 5 bases, V lost 3 bases, and 13 bases had no gene match. Germline V gene data show CDR1 as MNHEY and CDR2 as SMNVEV (reference sequence). The CDR3 runs to 17 residues. For the CDR3, the DNA is TGTGCCAGCAGTTTTCCCGACAGGGCAAGGCGAAACAATGAGCAGTTCTTC. Amino acid sequence: CASSFPDRARRNNEQFF.

The chain has TRBV11-2 and TRBJ2-3; no clear D. This CDR3 has 16 residues. V was cut by 1 base and J by 1 base, with 12 bases left in between. Looked up from germline, CDR1 is SGHAT and CDR2 is FQNNGV. CDR3 loop: CASSLAPQRRTDTQYF. The CDR3, as DNA: TGTGCCAGCAGCTTAGCGCCCCAGCGTCGCACAGATACGCAGTATTTT.

DNA of the CDR3: TGTGCCAGCTCACCAGTGGGGGGCGGTGGCACAGATACGCAGTATTTT. This encodes CASSPVGGGGTDTQYF. The J gene is TRBJ2-3, the V gene TRBV18; D may correspond to TRBD1 or TRBD2 (6 bases each). Trimming removed 2 bases at V and 1 base at J, with 13 bases between. The germline gives CDR1 KGHSH, CDR2 LQKENI. There are 16 residues in the CDR3.

This chain links TRBV21-1 with TRBJ2-3; the tabulated D call, TRBD1, remains unverified against the DNA. TRBV21-1 is described as a pseudogene. The CDR3 has 17 amino acids. Here the CDR3 reads CASSTIQGTPPSDTQYF. Written as DNA, the CDR3 is TGTGCCAGCAGCACGATACAGGGGACTCCCCCTTCGGATACGCAGTATTTT.

This clone was counted only a few times. V usage is TRBV4-1 and J usage is TRBJ1-1; 7 nucleotides align to TRBD1. Germline V gives CDR1 MGHRA, CDR2 YSYEKL. With V trimmed by 9 bases and J by 10 bases, 20 bases remained unmatched. The CDR3 extends over 15 amino acids. CDR3 DNA: TGCGCCAGTCAGTCGGGGGGACAGTCCCGACTGGGAGCTTTCTTT. Translation: CASQSGGQSRLGAFF.

This clone was detected a few times. The chain has TRBV6-5 and TRBJ2-1, with D perhaps TRBD1 (7 bases). The CDR3 has 15 amino acids. The V end was cut by 6 bases, the J end by 3 bases, with 15 bases between. Germline V gives CDR1 MNHEY, CDR2 SVGAGI. The CDR3 sequence is CASRGGTAYYNEQFF. CDR3 nucleotides: TGTGCCAGCAGGGGCGGGACAGCTTACTACAATGAGCAGTTCTTC.

The chain joins TRBV9 to TRBJ1-2, with 7 bases that match TRBD1. The V gene's germline CDR1 is SGDLS and CDR2 YYNGEE. The CDR3 loop spans 17 amino acids. J gave up 0 bases and V 0 bases, and 8 bases lay outside the gene matches. CDR3 bases: TGTGCCAGCAGCGTAGGGGGCCGGGACAGACCTAACTATGGCTACACCTTC. Protein product: CASSVGGRDRPNYGYTF.

The rearrangement joins TRBV5-8 to TRBJ2-7; D gene uncertain. The CDR3 loop spans 14 amino acids. From germline, CDR1 is SGHTS and CDR2 YDEGEE. Deletions cut 0 bases from V and 4 bases from J, with 11 bases between. The CDR3 DNA follows: TGTGCCAGCAGCTTGGAACTGCAGAGTTACGAGCAGTACTTC. Protein: CASSLELQSYEQYF.

This clone was counted once. This chain uses TRBV14 with TRBJ2-7; 9 bases agree with TRBD2. Trimming removed 0 bases from V and 7 bases from J; junction bases left unmatched: 4. From germline, CDR1 is SGHDN and CDR2 FVKESK. The length of the CDR3 is 14 residues. The chain's CDR3 is CASSQDIGLAEQYF. CDR3 sequence (DNA): TGTGCCAGCAGCCAAGATATTGGACTAGCGGAGCAGTACTTC.

This rearrangement joins TRBV10-1 to TRBJ2-3, with 8 positions matching TRBD2. The CDR3 extends over 15 amino acids. Unmatched junction bases numbered 6, after V lost 6 bases and J lost 1 base. Germline CDR1 WNHNN, CDR2 SYGVQD (reference sequence). The CDR3 reads CASSRGAGGTDTQYF. CDR3 nucleotide sequence: TGCGCCAGCAGCAGGGGAGCGGGAGGCACAGATACGCAGTATTTT.

This chain links TRBV28 with TRBJ2-7, with D unresolved. The CDR3 covers 13 residues. Germline V gene sequence: CDR1 MDHEN, CDR2 SYDVKM. The germline V and J ends were trimmed by 5 bases and 1 base, with 9 bases remaining between them. CDR3: CASSPHRSYEQYF. CDR3 nucleotides: TGTGCCAGCAGTCCCCATCGGTCCTACGAGCAGTACTTC.

The CDR3 spells CASSATDYEQYF. The CDR3 DNA follows: TGTGCCAGCAGTGCCACAGACTACGAGCAGTACTTC. This chain joins TRBV25-1 and TRBJ2-7, with D unresolved. Trimming stripped 4 bases from V and 3 bases from J, with 7 bases between. This CDR3 contains 12 residues. Germline V gene data show CDR1 as MGHDK and CDR2 as SYGVNS.

As for this clone: Other nucleotide sequences in the sample specify the same CDR3. The rearrangement joins TRBV6-5 to TRBJ1-2; weak D call: TRBD1 (6 bases). Germline lookup yields CDR1 MNHEY and CDR2 SVGAGI. The CDR3 totals 13 residues. V lost 4 bases, J lost 5 bases, and 11 bases lay in between. The CDR3 region is CASSSGQSYGYTF. DNA of the CDR3: TGTGCCAGCAGTTCAGGACAGTCGTATGGCTACACCTTC.

The chain links TRBV7-8 to TRBJ2-7, with D possibly being TRBD1 or TRBD2 (6 bases each). The CDR3 runs 13 residues. Trimming left V 8 bases short and J 4 bases short, with 15 bases between. The germline V gene encodes CDR1 SGHVS and CDR2 FQNEAQ. CDR3 DNA sequence: TGTGCCAGCGCTACGGGGGCCCATTACGAGCAGTACTTC. Its protein product is CASATGAHYEQYF.

This clone was found a few times. A much larger clone is a single base away; this may be a read error. The chain recombines TRBV5-4 with TRBJ1-1, with D hard to call. The V gene's germline CDR1 is SGHNT and CDR2 YYREEE (reference sequence). The CDR3 has 13 amino acids. Between the trimmed V and J ends, which lost 0 bases and 1 base, there was a span of 4 bases. The CDR3 nucleotides are TGTGCCAGCAGCTTGGCGGGGAACACTGAAGCTTTCTTT. Translation gives CASSLAGNTEAFF.

DNA for the CDR3: TGTGCCAGCAGCAAGCGAAGACAGTTCCCCTCTAACCATACGCAGTATTTT. It yields the protein CASSKRRQFPSNHTQYF. The rearrangement uses TRBV21-1 and TRBJ2-3; TRBD1 reflects the table's D call only, with no check against the DNA. TRBV21-1 is noted as a pseudogene. The CDR3 loop spans 17 amino acids.

The rearrangement links TRBV5-6 to TRBJ2-7; D is tentatively TRBD1 or TRBD2 (5 bases each). The CDR3 loop spans 15 amino acids. V shed 4 bases and J shed 3 bases, with 17 bases lying between them. Per germline, CDR1 SGHDT and CDR2 YYEEEE. CDR3 sequence (DNA): TGTGCCAGCAGCCTGGTGGGGGTAAACTTCTACGAGCAGTACTTC. It encodes CASSLVGVNFYEQYF.

This clone has only a few counts. The same CDR3 can be traced to other DNA sequences in this sample. The CDR3 loop is CASSPAADYEQYF. The DNA for the CDR3 is TGTGCCAGCTCACCTGCGGCCGACTACGAGCAGTACTTC. The chain employs TRBV18 and TRBJ2-7; D not certain. The CDR3 runs to 13 residues. The germline gives CDR1 KGHSH, CDR2 LQKENI. Trimming cost V 3 bases and J 3 bases, with 9 bases left between them.

This clone was detected ten times or more. V gene TRBV27 combines with J gene TRBJ2-1; D not certain. Germline V lookup: CDR1 MNHEY, CDR2 SMNVEV (reference sequence). V was shortened by 7 bases and J by 2 bases, with 12 bases between the two germline ends. The CDR3 has 14 amino acids. CDR3 residues: CASTGGPAYNEQFF. Here the CDR3 DNA reads TGTGCCAGCACCGGTGGACCCGCCTACAATGAGCAGTTCTTC.

As concerns this clone: Germline and junction disagree at one end, which may indicate a read error. The chain combines TRBV5-4 with TRBJ2-4; 12 bases map to TRBD1. The CDR3 is 15 residues long. Germline lookup yields CDR1 SGHNT and CDR2 YYREEE (reference sequence). DNA for the CDR3: TGTGCCAGCAGCCCACCGGGACAGGGGGCGATCGTTTTGGACTTC. This encodes CASSPPGQGAIVLDF.

The chain couples TRBV15 to TRBJ2-7; D remains ambiguous. Germline V CDR1 and CDR2: LNHNV, YYDKDF (reference sequence). This CDR3 contains 15 residues. V shed 0 bases and J shed 1 base, with 10 bases lying between them. The CDR3 DNA reads TGTGCCACCAGCAGAGAGGGGATACCTTCCTACGAGCAGTACTTC. Protein sequence: CATSREGIPSYEQYF.

A few counts support this clone. The chain uses TRBV29-1 and TRBJ2-7, with TRBD1 matching over 9 bases. The germline CDR1 and CDR2 sequences are SQVTM and ANQGSEA. This CDR3 spans 11 amino acids. V shed 7 bases, J shed 6 bases, and the junction held 4 bases outside the gene matches. This CDR3 is CSGGQGSEQYF. The CDR3 region has the DNA TGCAGCGGGGGACAGGGAAGCGAGCAGTACTTC.

The gene calls are TRBV6-6 and TRBJ1-1; 8 bases align to TRBD1. Per germline, CDR1 MNHNY and CDR2 SVGAGI (reference sequence). V shed 6 bases and J 0 bases; nucleotides not matched to a gene: 9. The CDR3 contains 16 residues. The CDR3 DNA is TGTGCCAGCAGCGAACCCAGGACAGGGATGAACACTGAAGCTTTCTTT. Translated: CASSEPRTGMNTEAFF.

V usage is TRBV9 and J usage is TRBJ2-7; perhaps D is TRBD1 or TRBD2 (5 bases each). V lost 4 bases, J lost 0 bases, and 14 bases lay in between. This CDR3 spans 15 amino acids. Looked up from germline, CDR1 is SGDLS and CDR2 is YYNGEE. The CDR3 reads CASSLVGGTSYEQYF. The CDR3 DNA sequence: TGTGCCAGCAGCCTCGTGGGTGGGACCTCCTACGAGCAGTACTTC.

This rearrangement joins TRBV9 to TRBJ1-2; D gene ambiguous. The germline CDR1 and CDR2 sequences are SGDLS and YYNGEE. The length of the CDR3 is 13 residues. V was clipped by 0 bases and J by 8 bases, with 11 bases between them. The CDR3: CASSVGAGGGYTF. CDR3 nucleotide sequence: TGTGCCAGCAGCGTAGGGGCGGGAGGAGGCTACACCTTC. Filled out from reference TRBV9 and TRBJ1-2, the complete variable domain reads DSGVTQTPKHLITATGQRVTLRCSPRSGDLSVYWYQQSLDQGLQFLIQYYNGEERAKGNILERFSAQQFPDLHSELNLSSLELGDSALYFCASSVGAGGGYTFGSGTRLTVV.

The chain has TRBV5-6 and TRBJ2-1; 9 bases match TRBD2. The J segment lost 5 bases and the V segment lost 5 bases, leaving 2 bases of the junction unmatched. CDR1 SGHDT and CDR2 YYEEEE come from the germline V gene. The CDR3 is 13 residues long. The CDR3 DNA is TGTGCCAGCAGGAAGCGGGAGGACAATGAGCAGTTCTTC. It encodes CASRKREDNEQFF.